This TCR beta chain came from a study of breast tumors, draining lymph nodes, adjacent tissues. There are 12 residues in the CDR3. The germline V gene has CDR1 SNHLY and CDR2 FYNNEI. Trimming removed 1 base from V and 6 bases from J, with 6 bases in between. In its sample, this clonotype was seen many times. The antigen remains undetermined. TCRdb reprocessed the multiplex PCR reads with MiXCR, giving one entry per CDR3 protein. The table shows about 270,000 distinct CDR3 sequences, with about 33% occurring only once. Axillary draining lymph nodes of breast cancer patients supplied the node samples. General observations from the study: Tumors had less TCR diversity than lymph nodes, more than nontumor tissue. That most tumor T cells come from lymph nodes remained unproven.

The receptor was isolated from a female donor with breast cancer. Some clones in this sample may be carry-over from other donors' samples. The sequenced sample consisted of axillary lymph node tissue. This sequence joins TRBV2 and TRBJ1-2, with D perhaps matching TRBD1 (5 bases). The CDR3 sequence: CASSEGDDGYTF. The DNA of the CDR3 is TGTGCCAGCAGTGAAGGGGACGATGGCTACACCTTC.